These 29 T cell receptor beta chains were sequenced from one sample in a study of a mutant IDH1 vaccine in newly diagnosed glioma (dated by TCRdb to the early 2020s). These receptors have no identified antigens. The receptor library was made with the immunoSEQ multiplex PCR assay. The table comes from immuneACCESS by way of TCRdb, which keeps in-frame sequences with V and J called. Part of the clones is missing from these tables; in studies checked, under half for an unresolved V gene and the rest for unknown reasons. The sample table lists about 56,000 clones, 87% of them with a count of one. Around 1.5% of the sample is taken by the ten largest. In the paper's terms, the time point label means: week 23, last vaccination. Every vaccine dose consisted of 300 ug of a 20-mer mutant IDH1 peptide in Montanide, administered subcutaneously together with topical imiquimod. The starting material was PBMCs, obtained from a glioma patient whose treatment included an IDH1 peptide vaccine. These receptors all come from a man aged 35-49 years with glioma.

V and J are TRBV5-1 and TRBJ2-7; 9 bases align to TRBD1. Germline CDR1 and CDR2: SGHRS and YFSETQ. V was pared by 7 bases and J by 5 bases, with 13 bases of the junction left unmatched. The CDR3 covers 15 residues. In DNA form, the CDR3 reads TGCGCCAGCGGTGGAGCGACAGGGGGATTCAACGAGCAGTACTTC. Translation gives CASGGATGGFNEQYF.

This clone came up once. The chain couples TRBV4-2 to TRBJ2-2, with D possibly matching TRBD1 (5 bases). The CDR3 sequence is 14 residues long. Germline V gene sequence: CDR1 LGHNA, CDR2 YNFKEQ. Trimming stripped 0 bases from V and 8 bases from J, with 10 bases between. The CDR3 sequence: CASSQDTGGGELFF. The CDR3 DNA sequence: TGTGCCAGCAGCCAAGATACAGGTGGGGGGGAGCTGTTTTTT.

The chain is built from TRBV6-1 and TRBJ2-1, with 9 nucleotides matching TRBD1. The germline gives CDR1 MNHNS, CDR2 SASEGT. The V segment lost 8 bases and the J segment 4 bases; nucleotides outside the gene matches: 9. CDR3 size: 15 residues. The chain's CDR3 is CASGPWGQGYNEQFF. Written as DNA, the CDR3 is TGTGCCAGCGGACCCTGGGGACAGGGATACAATGAGCAGTTCTTC.

The chain combines TRBV7-9 with TRBJ2-1; 7 bases agree with TRBD1. CDR3 length: 14 amino acids. CDR1 is SEHNR, CDR2 FQNEAQ, per germline (reference sequence). V shed 5 bases, J shed 10 bases, and the junction held 11 bases outside the gene matches. The CDR3: CASSRLTGLGEQFF. CDR3 DNA: TGTGCCAGCAGCCGATTGACAGGGTTAGGGGAGCAGTTCTTC.

The V gene is TRBV19, the J gene TRBJ2-7; tentatively, D is TRBD2 (6 bases). The length of the CDR3 is 14 residues. CDR1 is LNHDA and CDR2 is SQIVND in the germline V gene (reference sequence). The V end lost 3 bases, the J end lost 4 bases, and 13 bases lay between the germline ends. CDR3 coding DNA: TGTGCCAGTAGTATGGGGGGACCAGCTTACGAGCAGTACTTC. Its translation is CASSMGGPAYEQYF. The complete variable domain, with remaining parts taken from reference TRBV19 and TRBJ2-7, reads DGGITQSPKYLFRKEGQNVTLSCEQNLNHDAMYWYRQDPGQGLRLIYYSQIVNDFQKGDIAEGYSVSREKKESFPLTVTSAQKNPTAFYLCASSMGGPAYEQYFGPGTRLTVT.

This rearrangement joins TRBV11-2 to TRBJ1-2; possible D gene TRBD1, 5 bases. This CDR3 is 15 amino acids long. Deletions cut 5 bases from V and 2 bases from J, with 15 bases between. CDR1 is SGHAT and CDR2 is FQNNGV in the germline V gene. CDR3 sequence reads: CASSQTLPGNYGYTF. The CDR3 region has the DNA TGTGCCAGCAGCCAGACCCTCCCAGGGAACTATGGCTACACCTTC.

The gene calls are TRBV7-2 and TRBJ2-2; TRBD1 might be the D (6 bases). V lost 3 bases and J lost 7, with 15 bases in between. This CDR3 region has 15 residues. Germline CDR1 is SGHTA and CDR2 is FQGNSA. CDR3 nucleotides: TGTGCCAGCAGCTTTCAGGGGTTTACAGACGGGGAGCTGTTTTTT. The encoded protein is CASSFQGFTDGELFF.

This clone was counted once. The rearrangement uses TRBV28 and TRBJ2-3, with D perhaps TRBD2 (5 bases). This CDR3 has 14 residues. Germline CDR1 reads MDHEN; CDR2 reads SYDVKM. Trimming removed 6 bases at V and 2 bases at J, with 12 bases between. CDR3 nucleotide sequence: TGTGCCAGCAGCCAAGGAGGAGTCACAGATACGCAGTATTTT. Amino acid sequence: CASSQGGVTDTQYF.

The chain carries TRBV4-1 and TRBJ2-7; 12 nucleotides agree with TRBD1. The V and J ends lost 1 base and 7 bases, in that order; junction bases with no gene match: 17. The CDR3 covers 19 residues. Germline CDR1 reads MGHRA; CDR2 reads YSYEKL. The CDR3 loop reads CASSQVVLGPGQGAGEQYF. The DNA of the CDR3 is TGCGCCAGCAGCCAAGTTGTTTTGGGACCGGGACAGGGGGCGGGGGAGCAGTACTTC.

This chain joins TRBV29-1 and TRBJ2-3; D unclear. Trimming left V 2 bases short and J 2 bases short, with 17 bases between. In germline, CDR1 is SQVTM, CDR2 ANQGSEA. This CDR3 contains 16 residues. The CDR3 sequence is CSVEPRSGFFTDTQYF. As DNA, the CDR3 is TGCAGCGTTGAACCCCGGTCAGGCTTCTTCACAGATACGCAGTATTTT.

The V gene is TRBV4-3, the J gene TRBJ2-2; no reliable D call. Germline CDR1 and CDR2: LGHNA and YSLEER. CDR3 length: 16 amino acids. Between the trimmed V and J ends, which lost 1 base and 8 bases, there was a span of 17 bases. The CDR3 DNA sequence: TGCGCCAGCAGCCAAGTTTCTCGGGTATCAGGAGGGGAGCTGTTTTTT. Amino acid sequence: CASSQVSRVSGGELFF.

V is TRBV11-2 and J is TRBJ1-2, with a possible D match to TRBD1 (5 bases). Trimming shortened V by 4 bases and J by 2 bases, and 17 bases separated the two germline ends. The CDR3 runs to 16 residues. Germline CDR1 reads SGHAT; CDR2 reads FQNNGV. CDR3 sequence reads: CASSSPRQGRNYGYTF. Here the CDR3 DNA reads TGTGCCAGCAGCTCACCGAGGCAGGGACGAAACTATGGCTACACCTTC. Complete variable domain (other parts from reference TRBV11-2 and TRBJ1-2): EAGVAQSPRYKIIEKRQSVAFWCNPISGHATLYWYQQILGQGPKLLIQFQNNGVVDDSQLPKDRFSAERLKGVDSTLKIQPAKLEDSAVYLCASSSPRQGRNYGYTFGSGTRLTVV.

The V call is TRBV29-1, the J call TRBJ2-1, with a possible D match to TRBD1 (6 bases). CDR1 and CDR2 from the germline V gene are SQVTM and ANQGSEA. V was pared by 4 bases and J by 6 bases, with 13 bases between. The CDR3 is 13 residues long. CDR3 coding DNA: TGCAGCGTTGCCCCGGACAGTATCAATGAGCAGTTCTTC. Translating gives CSVAPDSINEQFF.

V is TRBV11-1 and J is TRBJ1-1, with D uncertain. Trimming shortened V by 5 bases and J by 0 bases, and 16 bases separated the two germline ends. The CDR3 runs to 16 residues. CDR1 is SGHAT and CDR2 is FQDESV in the germline V gene (reference sequence). As DNA, the CDR3 is TGTGCCAGCAGCCTCAGTTGGGGTAAGATGAACACTGAAGCTTTCTTT. It encodes CASSLSWGKMNTEAFF.

This clone was seen more than once but under ten times. CDR3 protein: CASSLGTQVGTQYF. DNA of the CDR3: TGTGCCAGCAGCTTAGGTACCCAAGTGGGGACCCAGTACTTC. The genes are TRBV7-8 and TRBJ2-5; D not resolved. Germline V CDR1 and CDR2: SGHVS, FQNEAQ. Trimming pared 1 base from V and 7 bases from J, leaving 13 bases between. The CDR3 totals 14 residues.

This clone was seen just once. The chain links TRBV9 to TRBJ1-2; D is perhaps TRBD1 (5 bases). This CDR3 region has 16 residues. Germline assignment: CDR1 SGDLS and CDR2 YYNGEE. The V gene lost 0 bases and the J gene lost 3 bases, with 15 bases spanning the gap. The CDR3 DNA reads as TGTGCCAGCAGCGTAGAAGGGCAGGGATCATACTATGGCTACACCTTC. Amino acids: CASSVEGQGSYYGYTF.

This clone has more than one count but fewer than ten. This rearrangement joins TRBV7-8 to TRBJ2-7; TRBD2 matches at 7 bases. The CDR3 is 15 amino acids. Per the germline V gene, CDR1 is SGHVS and CDR2 is FQNEAQ. Unmatched junction bases numbered 7, after V lost 5 bases and J lost 0 bases. CDR3 nucleotides: TGTGCCAGCAGCCCACTAGCGTTAAGCTCCTACGAGCAGTACTTC. Protein product: CASSPLALSSYEQYF.

About this clone itself: The junction departs from germline at one end; a sequencing error may be responsible. This chain links TRBV7-7 with TRBJ2-7, with D possibly being TRBD1 (6 bases). The V gene's germline CDR1 is SSHAT and CDR2 FNYEAQ (reference sequence). CDR3 length: 15 residues. The CDR3 loop is CASSFGPQGSYEQYF. In nucleotides, the CDR3 is TGTGCTAGCAGCTTTGGGCCTCAGGGGTCCTACGAGCAGTACTTC.

The gene calls are TRBV7-6 and TRBJ2-7, with 7 positions matching TRBD2. After removal of 5 bases from V and 0 bases from J, the junction contained 4 bases not matched to a gene. Germline V gives CDR1 SGHVS, CDR2 FNYEAQ. The CDR3 has 14 residues. CDR3 nucleotide sequence: TGTGCCAGCAGCGGGGAGCGGGACTCCTACGAGCAGTACTTC. Translation: CASSGERDSYEQYF.

The CDR3, as DNA: TGTGCCAGCAGCGGGACTAGCGGGAGGTTCTACGAGCAGTACTTC. This gives the protein CASSGTSGRFYEQYF. This chain connects TRBV7-9 to TRBJ2-7, with 15 bases fitting TRBD2. Germline V CDR1 and CDR2: SEHNR, FQNEAQ (reference sequence). The CDR3 is 15 residues long. Germline trimming cut 5 bases from V and 3 bases from J; bases unmatched to any gene: 2.

This clone was seen only a few times. V and J are TRBV6-5 and TRBJ2-7, with TRBD2 matching over 7 bases. V shed 6 bases and J 3 bases; nucleotides not matched to a gene: 11. This CDR3 spans 15 amino acids. Per the germline V gene, CDR1 is MNHEY and CDR2 is SVGAGI. Here the CDR3 DNA reads TGTGCCAGCAGCGCTCCGGGAGCGGGACGCTACGAGCAGTACTTC. It translates to CASSAPGAGRYEQYF.

The CDR3 bases are TGCGCCAGCAGAGGGGGAGACCTGGAGGGTTTTTACTTC. This translates into CASRGGDLEGFYF. The chain links TRBV5-1 to TRBJ2-7; D is possibly TRBD1 or TRBD2 (6 bases each). V lost 5 bases to trimming and J lost 13 bases, with 22 bases between them. CDR3 length: 13 residues. Germline CDR1 is SGHRS and CDR2 is YFSETQ.

The V and J genes are TRBV6-5 and TRBJ2-1, with 8 bases aligning to TRBD2. With 2 bases clipped from V and 7 bases from J, the junction kept 7 bases outside the gene matches. The CDR3 has 15 residues. In germline, CDR1 is MNHEY, CDR2 SVGAGI. The CDR3 DNA sequence: TGTGCCAGCAGTTACCAGGGACTAGAGAATAATGAGCAGTTCTTC. Translated: CASSYQGLENNEQFF.

The chain is built from TRBV5-1 and TRBJ2-5; D might be TRBD1 or TRBD2, each matching 5 bases. Trimming left V 0 bases short and J 8 bases short, with 11 bases between. This CDR3 comprises 13 residues. The germline gives CDR1 SGHRS, CDR2 YFSETQ. The CDR3 loop is CASSLGDVGTQYF. CDR3 DNA: TGCGCCAGCAGCTTGGGGGACGTGGGAACCCAGTACTTC.

The chain joins TRBV21-1 to TRBJ2-7; TRBD1, the table's D call, lacks a check against the DNA. TRBV21-1 is marked as a pseudogene. The length of the CDR3 is 17 residues. CDR3 amino acids: CASSKDSLRDSTYEQYF. CDR3 bases: TGTGCCAGCAGCAAAGATTCACTCCGGGACAGCACCTACGAGCAGTACTTC.

The chain combines TRBV5-6 with TRBJ2-7; D possibly uses TRBD1 or TRBD2 (5 bases each). The CDR3 is 14 residues long. The germline V gene encodes CDR1 SGHDT and CDR2 YYEEEE. The V end lost 1 base, the J end lost 3 bases, and 11 bases lay between the germline ends. CDR3 protein: CASSLFGARYEQYF. The DNA of the CDR3 is TGTGCCAGCAGCTTGTTCGGGGCCCGCTACGAGCAGTACTTC.

The V and J genes are TRBV18 and TRBJ1-4; D not certain. Germline V gene data show CDR1 as KGHSH and CDR2 as LQKENI. V was pared by 0 bases and J by 6 bases, with 11 bases between. CDR3 size: 15 residues. CDR3 region: CASSPPPGRDEKLFF. DNA for the CDR3: TGTGCCAGCTCACCACCTCCGGGTAGGGATGAAAAACTGTTTTTT.

The chain combines TRBV18 with TRBJ2-1, with D perhaps matching TRBD2 (8 bases). V dropped 3 bases and J dropped 8 bases, with 23 bases sitting between them. There are 17 residues in the CDR3. Germline V gene lookup returns CDR1 KGHSH and CDR2 LQKENI. The CDR3 sequence is CASSPPGLGRGLYEQFF. CDR3 nucleotide sequence: TGTGCCAGCTCACCCCCGGGACTAGGGAGGGGGCTGTATGAGCAGTTCTTC.

V is TRBV7-2 and J is TRBJ2-7; D is undetermined. The CDR3 is made up of 16 amino acids. Trimming left V 3 bases short and J 0 bases short, with 15 bases between. Germline lookup yields CDR1 SGHTA and CDR2 FQGNSA. The chain's CDR3 is CASSFTHYDNSYEQYF. Here the CDR3 DNA reads TGTGCCAGCAGCTTCACCCACTACGACAACTCCTACGAGCAGTACTTC.